This entry describes one T cell receptor (beta chain). As originally analysed: Counts of nucleated cells, estimated from reference gene primer amplification, were obtained. The assay was immunoSEQ multiplex PCR, and TCRdb's table has in-frame clones only and misses some. The D gene and trimming were derived from the DNA, and the V and J assignments and clone size from that table. The table shows around 300,000 clones, with over 70% occurring only once. V dropped 3 bases and J dropped 4; count of bases not matched to a gene: 8. Germline-derived CDR1 and CDR2 are SGDLS and YYNGEE. The CDR3 has 15 amino acids. The data derive from a study of blood T cell repertoires in COVID-19. Whole-study context: Material from acute and convalescent COVID-19 was sourced from the United States, Italy and Spain. PBMCs, B-cell-depleted T cells, or T cells provided the cDNA or gDNA that made up the material.

This clonotype was sampled from a man in his thirties or forties with active or convalescent COVID-19. This chain joins TRBV9 and TRBJ2-3; 7 bases map to TRBD2. Sequenced input: peripheral blood. The CDR3: CASSGWGGGADTQYF. CDR3 DNA sequence: TGTGCCAGCAGCGGATGGGGGGGAGGCGCAGATACGCAGTATTTT.